The present T cell receptor (beta chain) was sequenced within a study of T cell repertoires in cytomegalovirus infection. Study-level information: CMV infection together with matching HLA type was indicated by public TCR beta signatures.

V lost 5 bases and J lost 4; bases outside the gene matches: 5. Per the germline V gene, CDR1 is SNHLY and CDR2 is FYNNEI. The CDR3 sequence is 15 residues long. TCRdb reanalysed the reads using MiXCR and keeps one entry per CDR3 protein. The table has about 300,000 distinct CDR3 sequences, approximately 8.9% seen once. This clonotype was seen at least ten times. Its antigen is unknown. Overall study results and limits: What dominated the ex vivo response were HLA-C-restricted CMV-specific TCR beta clonotypes. Identification of carriers of CMV plus the relevant HLA was performed using cumulative public TCR beta family frequency.

The chain uses TRBV2 and TRBJ2-2, with 9 bases lining up with TRBD1. The clonotype comes from a human donor in good health (CMV status not recorded). Some clones in this sample may be carry-over from other donors' samples. Sequencing used PBMCs. CDR3 residues: CASSTDRGSTGELFF. CDR3 bases: TGTGCCAGCAGTACCGACAGGGGGTCCACCGGGGAGCTGTTTTTT.